Listed here are 16 T cell receptor beta chains from one sample, sequenced in a study of response to subunit inactivated influenza vaccine (dated by TCRdb to the late 2010s). The library was produced with RT-PCR. TCRdb names Illumina HiSeq 2500 as the instrument used. TCRdb handled the public reads itself, with Q25 trimming in fastp and clone calling in MiXCR, and kept productive beta chains. A single entry per CDR3 protein holds the most common genes and DNA from its merged rows. A total of 590,000 or so distinct CDR3 sequences appear in this sample, 12% to 15% of them only once. Jointly, the top ten make up around 7.6% of the sample. Source: PBMCs from blood, taken about 14 days before vaccination. These receptor sequences come from a man aged 50 or older who received an inactivated influenza vaccine. Donor details come from another sample of the same person, matched by shared clones.

Many counts were recorded for this clonotype. V gene TRBV6-1 combines with J gene TRBJ1-1, with a possible D match to TRBD1 (6 bases). CDR3 length: 16 residues. V dropped 6 bases and J dropped 5 bases, with 22 bases sitting between them. From germline, CDR1 is MNHNS and CDR2 SASEGT. Written as DNA, the CDR3 is TGTGCCAGCAGGGGCCTTCTGGGGGGCGGCGGGACTGAAGCTTTCTTT. Its translation is CASRGLLGGGGTEAFF.

This clonotype has a handful of counts. The rearrangement uses TRBV5-5 and TRBJ2-3; TRBD2 agrees at 8 bases. Germline loops: CDR1 SGHKS, CDR2 YYEKEE (reference sequence). This CDR3 has 18 amino acids. V shed 0 bases, J shed 6 bases, and the junction held 15 bases outside the gene matches. Written as DNA, the CDR3 is TGTGCCAGCAGCTTGGTATGGAGCGGGGGAGATACAACCGATACGCAGTATTTT. It encodes CASSLVWSGGDTTDTQYF. The complete variable domain, with remaining parts taken from reference TRBV5-5 and TRBJ2-3, reads DAGVTQSPTHLIKTRGQQVTLRCSPISGHKSVSWYQQVLGQGPQFIFQYYEKEERGRGNFPDRFSARQFPNYSSELNVNALLLGDSALYLCASSLVWSGGDTTDTQYFGPGTRLTVL.

This clonotype has more than one count but fewer than ten. The chain joins TRBV4-3 to TRBJ1-1; possibly TRBD1 for D (5 bases). The CDR3 covers 16 residues. Per germline, CDR1 LGHNA and CDR2 YSLEER. V was trimmed by 0 bases and J by 0 bases, leaving 11 bases between them. CDR3 DNA sequence: TGCGCCAGCAGCCAAGATTTGAGACAGTTGAACACTGAAGCTTTCTTT. Translating gives CASSQDLRQLNTEAFF.

The genes are TRBV29-1 and TRBJ1-1; no clear D gene. CDR1 is SQVTM, CDR2 ANQGSEA, per germline. Trimming took off 4 bases at V and 1 base at J, with 7 bases between the two ends. CDR3 length: 12 amino acids. The CDR3 sequence: CSVASGNTEAFF. Here the CDR3 DNA reads TGCAGCGTTGCTTCAGGGAACACTGAAGCTTTCTTT.

This clonotype was counted a few times. This chain connects TRBV5-5 to TRBJ2-3; 8 positions match TRBD2. The V and J ends lost 1 base and 2 bases, in that order; junction bases with no gene match: 3. The CDR3 runs 15 residues. Germline V gene data show CDR1 as SGHKS and CDR2 as YYEKEE (reference sequence). In DNA, the CDR3 is TGTGCCAGCAGCTTGACGGGGGGGCCCACAGATACGCAGTATTTT. Its translation: CASSLTGGPTDTQYF.

The rearrangement links TRBV29-1 to TRBJ1-4; no clear D gene. CDR1 and CDR2 (germline): SQVTM, ANQGSEA. Trimming pared 7 bases from V and 8 bases from J, leaving 11 bases between. The CDR3 sequence is 11 residues long. The CDR3 is CSAWTGEKLFF. The CDR3 nucleotides read TGCAGCGCTTGGACTGGGGAAAAACTGTTTTTT.

This clonotype was recorded a few times. Written as DNA, the CDR3 is TGTGCCAGCACCCTTGGGGGTTCTAATGAAAAACTGTTTTTT. It encodes CASTLGGSNEKLFF. V gene TRBV12-3 or TRBV12-4 combines with J gene TRBJ1-4, with a weak D call TRBD1 (5 bases). Trimming pared 7 bases from V and 3 bases from J, leaving 12 bases between. This CDR3 is 14 amino acids long.

This clonotype was seen at least ten times. The chain uses TRBV27 and TRBJ2-7; D remains unclear. With 6 bases removed from V and 0 bases from J, the gap between germline ends came to 9 bases. CDR1 is MNHEY and CDR2 is SMNVEV in the germline V gene (reference sequence). The CDR3 has 13 amino acids. In DNA, the CDR3 is TGTGCCAGCAGGGATCGGGTCTCCTACGAGCAGTACTTC. It specifies CASRDRVSYEQYF.

V is TRBV12-3 or TRBV12-4 and J is TRBJ1-1; TRBD1 is a possible D gene (6 bases). V dropped 3 bases and J dropped 7 bases, with 15 bases sitting between them. The CDR3 is 14 residues long. This chain's CDR3 is CASSFSGAIGEAFF. The DNA of the CDR3 is TGTGCCAGCAGTTTTTCAGGGGCCATCGGTGAAGCTTTCTTT.

The chain employs TRBV4-2 and TRBJ2-3; D uncertain. The CDR3 is made up of 14 amino acids. Trimming removed 1 base from V and 2 bases from J, with 7 bases in between. Germline assignment: CDR1 LGHNA and CDR2 YNFKEQ. The CDR3 bases are TGTGCCAGCAGCCAAGGGTCCCCCACAGATACGCAGTATTTT. Translated: CASSQGSPTDTQYF.

This chain joins TRBV2 and TRBJ1-6; no clear D. Trimming stripped 2 bases from V and 2 bases from J, with 1 base between. Looked up from germline, CDR1 is SNHLY and CDR2 is FYNNEI. CDR3 length: 13 residues. The DNA of the CDR3 is TGTGCCAGCAGTGAAACCTATAATTCACCCCTCCACTTT. It is translated as CASSETYNSPLHF.

This clonotype was picked up many times. This chain joins TRBV20-1 and TRBJ1-5; a weak D match, TRBD1 (6 bases). The V end was cut by 6 bases, the J end by 4 bases, with 16 bases between. The CDR3 runs to 14 residues. Looked up from germline, CDR1 is DFQATT and CDR2 is SNEGSKA (reference sequence). The CDR3 region has the DNA TGCAGTGCGGGAGGTGCGACAGGAAATCAGCCCCAGCATTTT. This codes for CSAGGATGNQPQHF.

V usage is TRBV7-2 and J usage is TRBJ2-1; D not resolved. Germline V gene data show CDR1 as SGHTA and CDR2 as FQGNSA. The CDR3 runs to 15 residues. V was pared by 0 bases and J by 1 base, with 7 bases between. This CDR3 reads CASSLAHSSYNEQFF. CDR3 nucleotide sequence: TGTGCCAGCAGCTTAGCGCATTCATCCTACAATGAGCAGTTCTTC.

This clonotype was counted only a few times. V and J are TRBV6-5 and TRBJ2-1; 8 nucleotides agree with TRBD2. Germline loops: CDR1 MNHEY, CDR2 SVGAGI. V shed 3 bases and J 6 bases; nucleotides not matched to a gene: 4. The CDR3 totals 14 residues. The CDR3, as DNA: TGTGCCAGCAGTTATGGCAGCGGGAGCAATGAGCAGTTCTTC. Encoded protein: CASSYGSGSNEQFF.

V and J are TRBV29-1 and TRBJ2-7; TRBD1 matches 8 bases. CDR1 SQVTM and CDR2 ANQGSEA come from the germline V gene. Trimming took 4 bases from V and 5 from J; bases not matched to a gene: 10. The CDR3 totals 14 residues. The CDR3 DNA reads TGCAGCGTTGCGCTCCGGACAGGGTCCCACGAGCAGTACTTC. Its protein is CSVALRTGSHEQYF.

This clonotype was counted only a few times. The genes are TRBV12-3 or TRBV12-4 and TRBJ1-1; possibly TRBD1 for D (6 bases). This CDR3 comprises 15 residues. Trimming removed 3 bases at V and 1 base at J, with 12 bases between. CDR3 residues: CASSLIGGPNTEAFF. For the CDR3, the DNA is TGTGCCAGCAGTTTGATTGGGGGCCCGAACACTGAAGCTTTCTTT.